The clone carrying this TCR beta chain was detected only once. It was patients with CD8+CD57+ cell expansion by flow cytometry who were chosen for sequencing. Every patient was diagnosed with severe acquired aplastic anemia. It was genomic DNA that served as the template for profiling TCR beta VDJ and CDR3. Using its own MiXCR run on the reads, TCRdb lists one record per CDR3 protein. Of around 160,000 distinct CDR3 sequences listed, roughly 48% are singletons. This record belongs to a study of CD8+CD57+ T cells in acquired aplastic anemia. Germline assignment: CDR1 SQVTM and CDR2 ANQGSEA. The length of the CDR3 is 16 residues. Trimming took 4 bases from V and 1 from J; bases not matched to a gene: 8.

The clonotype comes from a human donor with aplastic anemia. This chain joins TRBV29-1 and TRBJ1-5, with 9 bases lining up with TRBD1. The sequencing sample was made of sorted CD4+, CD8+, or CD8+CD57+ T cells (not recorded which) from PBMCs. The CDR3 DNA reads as TGCAGCGTTGGGGACAGGGAATATCGGAGCAATCAGCCCCAGCATTTT. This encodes CSVGDREYRSNQPQHF.